Listed below are T cell receptor beta chains from one sample, sequenced in a study of blood T cell repertoires in COVID-19. Generated by immunoSEQ multiplex PCR, the TCRdb table keeps only in-frame clones and is missing some. The sample has 540,000 or so clones; about 88% are singletons. Sequenced material: peripheral blood. The receptors come from a woman in her forties or fifties with COVID-19, enrolled during active disease. Each CDR3 is given with its conserved first and last residue. The D gene is left open where the match is weak. Clone size, where shown, is once, few, many, or a class for clones that have expanded.

v_call	clone_size	j_call	d_call	cdr3_aa	cdr3_nt
TRBV6-6	-	TRBJ2-7	-	CASSSTQRDEQYF	TGTGCCAGCAGTTCGACACAGAGGGACGAGCAGTACTTC
TRBV11-1	-	TRBJ2-3	-	CASSLARAGDTQYF	TGTGCCAGCAGCTTAGCCAGGGCTGGAGATACGCAGTATTTT
TRBV5-1	once	TRBJ2-1	TRBD2	CASSLGGLAGGFGSEQFF	TGCGCCAGCAGCTTGGGAGGACTAGCGGGGGGGTTCGGTAGTGAGCAGTTCTTC
TRBV3-1/TRBV3-2	-	TRBJ1-3	-	CASSQGHSGNTIYF	TGTGCCAGCAGCCAAGGGCACAGTGGAAACACCATATATTTT
TRBV6-5	once	TRBJ2-1	TRBD2	CAIIRLADNEQFF	TGTGCCATAATCCGGCTAGCGGACAATGAGCAGTTCTTC
TRBV2	-	TRBJ1-5	TRBD1	CASSESTGAANQPQHF	TGTGCCAGCAGTGAATCTACAGGGGCGGCCAATCAGCCCCAGCATTTT
TRBV7-2	once	TRBJ2-7	-	CASSRTSTYEQYF	TGTGCCAGCAGCCGAACAAGTACCTACGAGCAGTACTTC
TRBV5-4	few	TRBJ2-1	-	CASSLDRAYNEQFF	TGTGCCAGCAGCTTGGACAGGGCCTACAATGAGCAGTTCTTC
TRBV5-1	-	TRBJ1-1	-	CASSFGTYQLNTEAFF	TGCGCCAGCAGCTTCGGGACATATCAGTTGAACACTGAAGCTTTCTTT
TRBV6-2/TRBV6-3	-	TRBJ1-2	-	CASSSDPAPSYGYTF	TGTGCCAGCAGTTCCGATCCCGCGCCTAGCTATGGCTACACCTTC
TRBV6-5	-	TRBJ2-7	-	CASSYDANLYEQYF	TGTGCCAGCAGTTACGATGCCAATCTATACGAGCAGTACTTC
TRBV29-1	once	TRBJ2-6	-	CSAFGRLNSGANVLTF	TGCAGCGCCTTCGGCAGGCTTAACTCTGGGGCCAACGTCCTGACTTTC
TRBV7-8	-	TRBJ1-2	-	CASSLVLDGYTF	TGTGCCAGCAGCTTAGTCCTCGATGGCTACACCTTC
TRBV5-1	-	TRBJ1-5	-	CASSLDGGNNQPQHF	TGCGCCAGCAGCTTGGACGGGGGGAACAATCAGCCCCAGCATTTT
TRBV4-2	-	TRBJ1-4	TRBD1	CASSQRGQTSTNEKLFF	TGTGCCAGCAGCCAGCGGGGACAGACCTCAACTAATGAAAAACTGTTTTTT
TRBV6-6	-	TRBJ1-3	-	CASTPGANSGNTIYF	TGTGCCAGCACTCCAGGGGCAAACTCTGGAAACACCATATATTTT
TRBV5-1	-	TRBJ2-5	-	CASSLVLASSQETQYF	TGCGCCAGCAGCTTGGTGCTAGCGAGCTCCCAAGAGACCCAGTACTTC
TRBV9	-	TRBJ1-1	-	CASSAGQGTEAFF	TGTGCCAGCAGCGCTGGGCAGGGCACTGAAGCTTTCTTT
TRBV12-5	-	TRBJ1-1	-	CASGIRDSYTEAFF	TGTGCTAGTGGTATCCGCGACTCGTACACTGAAGCTTTCTTT
TRBV9	-	TRBJ2-3	TRBD2	CASSPTSGGADTQYF	TGTGCCAGCAGCCCGACTAGCGGGGGGGCCGATACGCAGTATTTT
TRBV5-5	-	TRBJ2-3	-	CASSNSYTDTQYF	TGTGCCAGCAGTAACAGCTACACAGATACGCAGTATTTT
TRBV7-9	few	TRBJ1-1	TRBD1	CASQGQGNTEAFF	TGTGCCAGCCAGGGACAGGGGAACACTGAAGCTTTCTTT
TRBV28	-	TRBJ2-2	-	CASSLLPGLANTGELFF	TGTGCCAGCAGTTTACTCCCGGGACTCGCGAACACCGGGGAGCTGTTTTTT
TRBV11-3	-	TRBJ2-2	TRBD1	CASSSDRGFAGELFF	TGTGCCAGCAGCTCGGACAGGGGGTTCGCCGGGGAGCTGTTTTTT
TRBV6-5	-	TRBJ1-2	-	CASRDRGLNYGYTF	TGTGCCAGCAGAGACCGAGGGTTGAACTATGGCTACACCTTC
TRBV19	-	TRBJ2-4	TRBD1	CASSTTGGKNIQYF	TGTGCCAGTAGTACTACAGGGGGCAAAAACATTCAGTACTTC
TRBV6-5	-	TRBJ2-4	TRBD1	CASSYWQGDIQYF	TGTGCCAGCAGTTATTGGCAGGGGGACATTCAGTACTTC
TRBV11-2	-	TRBJ1-1	-	CASNKRRDEAFF	TGTGCCAGCAACAAGCGGCGGGATGAAGCTTTCTTT
TRBV6-5	-	TRBJ1-2	TRBD1	CASSLGGLYGYTF	TGTGCCAGCAGTTTAGGGGGCCTCTATGGCTACACCTTC
TRBV9	-	TRBJ1-2	-	CASSVAGVNDYGYTF	TGTGCCAGCAGCGTAGCGGGGGTGAATGACTATGGCTACACCTTC
TRBV2	-	TRBJ2-7	-	CASRGDFYEQYF	TGTGCCAGCAGGGGGGACTTCTACGAGCAGTACTTC
TRBV2	once	TRBJ1-3	-	CASSEARGGSSGNTIYF	TGTGCCAGCAGTGAAGCTAGGGGGGGTAGCTCTGGAAACACCATATATTTT
TRBV27	-	TRBJ1-6	-	CASSLRTVHGSPLHF	TGTGCCAGCAGTTTACGGACAGTTCATGGCTCACCCCTCCACTTT
TRBV5-6	-	TRBJ1-3	-	CASSYPTGESGNTIYF	TGTGCCAGCAGCTATCCCACGGGGGAAAGTGGAAACACCATATATTTT
TRBV5-1	-	TRBJ1-2	-	CASTVGTHRATYGYTF	TGCGCCAGCACCGTTGGGACCCACAGGGCTACCTATGGCTACACCTTC
TRBV27	-	TRBJ1-6	-	CASSRSTVGYSPLHF	TGTGCCAGCAGTAGGTCGACAGTGGGGTATTCACCCCTCCACTTT
TRBV27	-	TRBJ2-3	TRBD2	CASSTLRGGGTDTQYF	TGTGCCAGCAGCACCCTCCGGGGGGGCGGTACGGATACGCAGTATTTT
TRBV24-1	-	TRBJ2-1	-	CATSDFGLEQFF	TGTGCCACCAGTGATTTCGGACTCGAGCAGTTCTTC
TRBV29-1	-	TRBJ2-1	TRBD1	CSVEFPQGTEYNEQFF	TGCAGCGTTGAGTTCCCACAGGGGACAGAGTACAATGAGCAGTTCTTC
TRBV19	-	TRBJ2-2	TRBD1	CASRPGQVAGELFF	TGTGCCAGTAGGCCGGGACAGGTAGCCGGGGAGCTGTTTTTT
TRBV28	-	TRBJ1-5	-	CASSYRSGHQPQHF	TGTGCCAGCAGCTACAGGAGCGGGCATCAGCCCCAGCATTTT
TRBV5-1	-	TRBJ2-1	-	CASSFGQSSSYNEQFF	TGCGCCAGCAGCTTCGGACAGTCGAGCTCCTACAATGAGCAGTTCTTC
TRBV2	-	TRBJ2-7	TRBD1	CASNRDRGYYEQYF	TGTGCCAGCAATCGGGACAGGGGGTACTACGAGCAGTACTTC
TRBV4-2	-	TRBJ1-3	TRBD1	CASSQPGQEFSGNTIYF	TGTGCCAGCAGCCAACCGGGACAGGAATTCTCTGGAAACACCATATATTTT
TRBV5-1	-	TRBJ2-7	TRBD1	CASSPGQGVSEQYF	TGCGCCAGCAGCCCGGGACAGGGGGTTAGCGAGCAGTACTTC
TRBV19	-	TRBJ2-3	TRBD1	CASRGDRGKDTQYF	TGTGCCAGTAGGGGGGACAGGGGGAAAGATACGCAGTATTTT
TRBV30	once	TRBJ2-1	-	CAWKSGMGFGSEQFF	TGTGCCTGGAAAAGCGGTATGGGGTTCGGCAGTGAGCAGTTCTTC
TRBV3-1/TRBV3-2	-	TRBJ2-2	-	CASRTIYTGELFF	TGTGCCAGCAGGACTATTTACACCGGGGAGCTGTTTTTT
TRBV11-2	once	TRBJ1-4	-	CASSFAGGSYEKLFF	TGTGCCAGCAGCTTTGCCGGAGGGTCCTATGAAAAACTGTTTTTT
TRBV5-1	-	TRBJ2-3	-	CASNRGFTDTQYF	TGCGCCAGCAATCGGGGTTTTACAGATACGCAGTATTTT
TRBV12-3/TRBV12-4	-	TRBJ1-2	-	CASLLSGDYGYTF	TGTGCCAGCCTTTTATCAGGGGACTATGGCTACACCTTC
TRBV7-9	-	TRBJ1-4	-	CASSFQGWGEKLFF	TGTGCCAGCAGCTTTCAGGGGTGGGGTGAAAAACTGTTTTTT
TRBV4-1	-	TRBJ1-3	-	CASSQDTEFISGNTIYF	TGCGCCAGCAGCCAAGATACAGAATTCATCTCTGGAAACACCATATATTTT
TRBV27	-	TRBJ1-1	-	CASISSGNTEAFF	TGTGCCAGCATCTCCTCGGGGAACACTGAAGCTTTCTTT
TRBV24-1	-	TRBJ2-4	-	CATASGSAKNIQYF	TGTGCCACCGCTAGTGGATCTGCCAAAAACATTCAGTACTTC
TRBV6-1	-	TRBJ1-2	-	CASSEAEGPWGYTF	TGTGCCAGCAGTGAAGCGGAGGGCCCTTGGGGCTACACCTTC